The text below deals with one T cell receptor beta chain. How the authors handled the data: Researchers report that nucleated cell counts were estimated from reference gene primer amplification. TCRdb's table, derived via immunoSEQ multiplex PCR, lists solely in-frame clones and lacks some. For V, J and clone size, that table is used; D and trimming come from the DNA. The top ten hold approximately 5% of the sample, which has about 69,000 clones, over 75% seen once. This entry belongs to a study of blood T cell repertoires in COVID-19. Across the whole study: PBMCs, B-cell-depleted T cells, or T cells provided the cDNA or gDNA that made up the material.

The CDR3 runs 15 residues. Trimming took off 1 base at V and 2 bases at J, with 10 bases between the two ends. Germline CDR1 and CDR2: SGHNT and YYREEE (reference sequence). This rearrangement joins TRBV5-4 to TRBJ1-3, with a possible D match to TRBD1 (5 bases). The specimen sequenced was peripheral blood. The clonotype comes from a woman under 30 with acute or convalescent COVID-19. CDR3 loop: CASSLRGSAGNTIYF. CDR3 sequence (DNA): TGTGCCAGCAGCTTGCGGGGGAGCGCTGGAAACACCATATATTTT.